A single sample is the source of the 20 T cell receptor beta chains below, sequenced in a study of control samples from healthy donors and cancer patients. Method: immunoSEQ multiplex PCR; TCRdb's copy keeps in-frame clones and lacks some. The top ten clones hold approximately 7.1% of a sample with a few thousand clones, about four fifths of them seen once. The sequenced material came from formalin-fixed, paraffin-embedded tissue. These receptors all come from a female donor with lung cancer.

The chain joins TRBV14 to TRBJ2-3; 7 bases fit TRBD2. The CDR3 is 16 amino acids. CDR1 is SGHDN and CDR2 is FVKESK in the germline V gene. After removal of 2 bases from V and 5 bases from J, the junction contained 10 bases not matched to a gene. CDR3 amino acids: CASSQSLAERGDTQYF. The CDR3 DNA sequence: TGTGCCAGCAGCCAAAGTCTAGCGGAGAGGGGAGATACGCAGTATTTT.

The chain couples TRBV5-1 to TRBJ1-4, with unresolved D. This CDR3 is built from 15 residues. V lost 0 bases and J 0 bases, leaving 6 bases between the germline ends. The germline gives CDR1 SGHRS, CDR2 YFSETQ. In DNA form, the CDR3 reads TGCGCCAGCAGCTTGGGCCAGTCAACTAATGAAAAACTGTTTTTT. The encoded protein is CASSLGQSTNEKLFF. The full variable domain, in which reference TRBV5-1 and TRBJ1-4 provide the parts outside the CDR3, is KAGVTQTPRYLIKTRGQQVTLSCSPISGHRSVSWYQQTPGQGLQFLFEYFSETQRNKGNFPGRFSGRQFSNSRSEMNVSTLELGDSALYLCASSLGQSTNEKLFFGSGTQLSVL.

The chain carries TRBV4-2 and TRBJ2-1; TRBD2 matches 7 bases. Germline lookup yields CDR1 LGHNA and CDR2 YNFKEQ. Trimming at V came to 5 bases and at J to 8 bases, leaving 15 bases not matched to a gene. This CDR3 spans 16 amino acids. DNA of the CDR3: TGTGCCAGCAGCGCGGGACTAACGGGAGCTAGAGATGAGCAGTTCTTC. This gives the protein CASSAGLTGARDEQFF.

Concerning this clone itself: The junction departs from the called germline gene at one end, perhaps through a read error. The chain links TRBV7-9 to TRBJ2-5; D might be TRBD1 (5 bases). Germline CDR1 reads SEHNR; CDR2 reads FQNEAQ (reference sequence). The CDR3 consists of 14 residues. The CDR3 region has the DNA TGTGTCAGCAGCTTCCCTCAGGGACAAGAGACCCAGTACTTC. Translation gives CVSSFPQGQETQYF. Combining the CDR3 with reference TRBV7-9 and TRBJ2-5 gives the whole variable domain DTGVSQNPRHKITKRGQNVTFRCDPISEHNRLYWYRQTLGQGPEFLTYFQNEAQLEKSRLLSDRFSAERPKGSFSTLEIQRTEQGDSAMYLCVSSFPQGQETQYFGPGTRLLVL.

The J gene is TRBJ2-7, the V gene TRBV30; TRBD2 agrees at 12 bases. This CDR3 contains 15 residues. After removal of 2 bases from V and 4 bases from J, the junction contained 6 bases not matched to a gene. Germline lookup yields CDR1 GTSNPN and CDR2 SVGIG (reference sequence). The chain's CDR3 is CAWSPLAGGGYEQYF. The CDR3 bases are TGTGCCTGGAGTCCCCTAGCGGGAGGGGGGTACGAGCAGTACTTC.

This clone was found a few times. V gene TRBV21-1 combines with J gene TRBJ2-7. TRBV21-1 constitutes a pseudogene. The CDR3 runs 15 residues. The CDR3 sequence: CASSIKAGLTYEQYF. CDR3 DNA sequence: TGTGCCAGCAGTATTAAGGCTGGATTAACCTACGAGCAGTACTTC.

The chain carries TRBV6-5 and TRBJ2-7; 7 nucleotides line up with TRBD1. The CDR3 runs to 14 residues. V lost 4 bases and J lost 2; bases outside the gene matches: 5. Germline CDR1 reads MNHEY; CDR2 reads SVGAGI. CDR3 nucleotide sequence: TGTGCCAGCAGTTTCACAGGGGCCCCCTACGAGCAGTACTTC. Its translation is CASSFTGAPYEQYF.

V is TRBV30 and J is TRBJ2-7; D is unresolved. There are 12 residues in the CDR3. Trimming took off 0 bases at V and 3 bases at J, with 6 bases between the two ends. Germline CDR1 and CDR2: GTSNPN and SVGIG (reference sequence). The CDR3 nucleotides are TGTGCCTGGAGTGTAGGTGTCTACGAGCAGTACTTC. Translating gives CAWSVGVYEQYF.

The V call is TRBV7-9, the J call TRBJ2-3, with TRBD2 matching 10 bases. CDR1 is SEHNR, CDR2 FQNEAQ, per germline (reference sequence). The CDR3 extends over 14 amino acids. V gave up 8 bases and J gave up 4 bases; unmatched junction bases: 6. CDR3 nucleotides: TGTGCCAGCGGATCTAGCGGGAGCCCAGATACGCAGTATTTT. This gives the protein CASGSSGSPDTQYF.

The J gene is TRBJ2-1, the V gene TRBV11-3, with TRBD1 as a possible D gene (5 bases). The length of the CDR3 is 14 residues. Trimming pared 1 base from V and 8 bases from J, leaving 12 bases between. Germline CDR1 is SGHNT and CDR2 is YENEEA. The CDR3 DNA is TGTGCCAGCAGCTTAGGGCACAGGTCCCATGAGCAGTTCTTC. Translating gives CASSLGHRSHEQFF.

The chain carries TRBV15 and TRBJ1-4; D remains unclear. The V end was cut by 0 bases, the J end by 7 bases, with 6 bases between. The CDR3 runs to 13 residues. Germline-derived CDR1 and CDR2 are LNHNV and YYDKDF (reference sequence). CDR3 residues: CATSRDSGEKLFF. CDR3 in DNA: TGTGCCACCAGCAGAGATTCGGGTGAAAAACTGTTTTTT.

The rearrangement joins TRBV19 to TRBJ2-2; 8 bases match TRBD2. V lost 1 base to trimming and J lost 7 bases; unmatched junction nucleotides: 5. This CDR3 is 15 amino acids long. CDR1 and CDR2 (germline): LNHDA, SQIVND (reference sequence). Here the CDR3 reads CASSIAGGPGGELFF. The DNA for the CDR3 is TGTGCCAGTAGTATAGCGGGAGGGCCAGGCGGGGAGCTGTTTTTT.

V is TRBV7-2 and J is TRBJ1-4; a weak D match, TRBD1 (6 bases). The CDR3 has 16 amino acids. Germline values: CDR1 SGHTA, CDR2 FQGNSA. The ends were cut back, 1 base at V and 4 bases at J, with 13 bases in the middle. CDR3 residues: CASSLVAGAINEKLFF. The CDR3 DNA reads TGTGCCAGCAGCTTAGTAGCAGGGGCCATTAATGAAAAACTGTTTTTT.

The chain uses TRBV6-6 and TRBJ1-2; 11 bases align to TRBD1. Germline V gene sequence: CDR1 MNHNY, CDR2 SVGAGI (reference sequence). This CDR3 spans 16 amino acids. Trimming cost V 5 bases and J 3 bases; bases outside gene matches: 8. The CDR3, as DNA: TGTGCCAGCAGTGCCCCGCCGGGACAGGGGGACTATGGCTACACCTTC. Encoded protein: CASSAPPGQGDYGYTF.

This chain uses TRBV7-9 with TRBJ1-1; the match to TRBD1 covers 11 bases. Trimming removed 2 bases from V and 4 bases from J; junction bases left unmatched: 3. Germline-derived CDR1 and CDR2 are SEHNR and FQNEAQ (reference sequence). The CDR3 totals 15 residues. DNA for the CDR3: TGTGCCAGCAGCTTATTCGGGACAGGGGGCACTGAAGCTTTCTTT. Its translation: CASSLFGTGGTEAFF.

This chain joins TRBV30 and TRBJ2-7, with D maybe TRBD1 (6 bases). The V gene lost 1 base and the J gene lost 2 bases, with 12 bases spanning the gap. Germline V gene data show CDR1 as GTSNPN and CDR2 as SVGIG (reference sequence). The CDR3 consists of 14 residues. The CDR3 sequence: CAWSGKGEPYEQYF. The DNA for the CDR3 is TGTGCCTGGAGTGGAAAGGGGGAGCCCTACGAGCAGTACTTC.

The V call is TRBV10-3, the J call TRBJ2-7; TRBD1 is a possible D gene (6 bases). The CDR3 has 12 amino acids. With 5 bases removed from V and 3 bases from J, the gap between germline ends came to 8 bases. Germline CDR1 and CDR2: ENHRY and SYGVKD. CDR3 protein: CAISKQGYEQYF. The CDR3 DNA sequence: TGTGCCATCAGTAAACAGGGCTACGAGCAGTACTTC.

The chain links TRBV6-4 to TRBJ2-2; perhaps TRBD2 as D (6 bases). The CDR3 has 13 amino acids. The ends were cut back, 5 bases at V and 7 bases at J, with 11 bases in the middle. Germline CDR1 is MRHNA and CDR2 is SNTAGT. This CDR3 reads CASSSGEVGELFF. CDR3 nucleotides: TGTGCCAGCAGTTCGGGAGAGGTCGGGGAGCTGTTTTTT.

The V call is TRBV9, the J call TRBJ2-3; D possibly corresponds to TRBD2 (5 bases). Trimming cost V 4 bases and J 5 bases, with 8 bases left between them. The CDR3 runs to 12 residues. Per the germline V gene, CDR1 is SGDLS and CDR2 is YYNGEE. The CDR3 DNA follows: TGTGCCAGCAGCTACGGGGAAGATACGCAGTATTTT. Its protein is CASSYGEDTQYF. The full variable domain, completed using reference TRBV9 and TRBJ2-3, is DSGVTQTPKHLITATGQRVTLRCSPRSGDLSVYWYQQSLDQGLQFLIQYYNGEERAKGNILERFSAQQFPDLHSELNLSSLELGDSALYFCASSYGEDTQYFGPGTRLTVL.

J is TRBJ2-1 and V is TRBV19; 8 bases map to TRBD1. In germline, CDR1 is LNHDA, CDR2 SQIVND (reference sequence). The V and J ends lost 10 bases and 11 bases, in that order; junction bases with no gene match: 13. The CDR3 is 13 residues long. CDR3 sequence: CATSETGDSKQFF. CDR3 sequence (DNA): TGTGCCACCTCCGAGACAGGGGATAGTAAGCAGTTCTTC.